The 5 T cell receptor beta chains given below trace back to one sample, sequenced in a study of blood T cells in healthy people across ages. Primers used in a second PCR of about 6 to 11 cycles were a sample-barcoded 5' primer and a J-beta primer mix. MiXCR, run by TCRdb on the 5' RACE reads, gives a single entry per CDR3 protein. The repertoire holds about 1.8 million distinct CDR3 sequences, with roughly 52% as singletons. Material: blood. The receptors were sampled from a woman aged 40 to 50 in good health.

This chain joins TRBV6-5 and TRBJ1-1; D gene unclear. Trimming removed 0 bases at V and 5 bases at J, with 10 bases between. The CDR3 length is 14 residues. CDR1 and CDR2 from the germline V gene are MNHEY and SVGAGI. CDR3: CASSYSGRTTEAFF. As DNA, the CDR3 is TGTGCCAGCAGTTACTCCGGGAGGACGACTGAAGCTTTCTTT.

This clonotype appeared once. V and J are TRBV20-1 and TRBJ2-4; 9 bases fit TRBD1. The CDR3 sequence is 17 residues long. Looked up from germline, CDR1 is DFQATT and CDR2 is SNEGSKA (reference sequence). J lost 2 bases, V lost 5 bases, and 13 bases had no gene match. The CDR3 loop is CSAGGQGMEWSKNIQYF. DNA of the CDR3: TGCAGTGCTGGAGGACAGGGGATGGAGTGGTCCAAAAACATTCAGTACTTC.

V gene TRBV7-9 combines with J gene TRBJ1-4; D gene uncertain. CDR3 length: 14 residues. The germline V gene encodes CDR1 SEHNR and CDR2 FQNEAQ (reference sequence). Trimming pared 8 bases from V and 8 bases from J, leaving 18 bases between. The CDR3 sequence is CASVPDRGKEKLFF. The CDR3, as DNA: TGTGCCAGCGTACCGGACCGAGGGAAAGAAAAACTGTTTTTT.

The table lists this clonotype with a few counts. This sequence joins TRBV11-2 and TRBJ2-7, with a possible D match to TRBD2 (6 bases). V was trimmed by 5 bases and J by 4 bases, leaving 21 bases between them. CDR3 length: 16 residues. Germline V gives CDR1 SGHAT, CDR2 FQNNGV. CDR3 residues: CASSRRSPSREYEQYF. The CDR3 nucleotides read TGTGCCAGCAGCCGCCGGAGCCCCTCCCGGGAGTACGAGCAGTACTTC. Together with reference TRBV11-2 and TRBJ2-7, the CDR3 gives the full variable domain: EAGVAQSPRYKIIEKRQSVAFWCNPISGHATLYWYQQILGQGPKLLIQFQNNGVVDDSQLPKDRFSAERLKGVDSTLKIQPAKLEDSAVYLCASSRRSPSREYEQYFGPGTRLTVT.

The chain carries TRBV28 and TRBJ2-7, with a tentative D call TRBD1 (6 bases). V was clipped by 4 bases and J by 2 bases, with 15 bases between them. The CDR3 is 15 residues long. Germline V gene data show CDR1 as MDHEN and CDR2 as SYDVKM. CDR3 DNA: TGTGCCAGCAGTTCTCCGGCAGGGGAACCCTACGAGCAGTACTTC. The encoded protein is CASSSPAGEPYEQYF.